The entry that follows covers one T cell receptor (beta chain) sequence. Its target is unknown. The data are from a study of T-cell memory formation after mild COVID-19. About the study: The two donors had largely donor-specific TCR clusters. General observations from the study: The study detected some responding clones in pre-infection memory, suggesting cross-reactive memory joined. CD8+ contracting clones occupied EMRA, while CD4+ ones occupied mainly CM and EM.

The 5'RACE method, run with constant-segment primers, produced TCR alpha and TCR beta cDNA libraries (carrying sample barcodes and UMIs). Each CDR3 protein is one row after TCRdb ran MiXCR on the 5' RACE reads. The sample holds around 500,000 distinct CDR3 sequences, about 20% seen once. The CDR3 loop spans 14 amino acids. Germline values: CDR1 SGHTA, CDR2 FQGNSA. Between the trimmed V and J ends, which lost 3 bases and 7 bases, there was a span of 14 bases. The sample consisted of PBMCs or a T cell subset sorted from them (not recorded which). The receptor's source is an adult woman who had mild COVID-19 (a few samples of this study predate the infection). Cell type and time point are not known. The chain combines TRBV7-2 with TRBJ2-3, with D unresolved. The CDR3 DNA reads TGTGCCAGCAGCTTCGGTCCCTCCAGGAATACGCAGTATTTT. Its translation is CASSFGPSRNTQYF.